Sequencing of this T cell receptor (beta chain) was carried out in a study of tumor and adjacent non-tumor tissue in lung cancer. Points from the study as a whole: Top 100 clones took a larger repertoire share in normal lung. Significantly higher TCR diversity was found in tumor than normal lung.

CDR3 size: 15 residues. The germline CDR1 and CDR2 sequences are SGHVS and FQNEAQ. The library came from three nested PCR rounds adapted from ARM-PCR protocols. MiXCR, applied by TCRdb to the multiplex PCR reads, yields one record per CDR3 protein. The table has over 110,000 distinct CDR3 sequences, 66% seen once; the top ten hold 18%. Comment on this clonotype: Its cognate antigen is unknown. Just one base apart from a much larger clone, this may be a read error.

No cell sorting was done before RNA was extracted from the tissue. Material for sequencing was lung tumor tissue. J is TRBJ2-1 and V is TRBV7-8, with D uncertain. This receptor was taken from a man in his sixties with small cell lung cancer. The CDR3 nucleotides are TGTGCCAGCAGCTCCAGACCGACGGTCGACAATGAGCAGTTATTC. This translates into CASSSRPTVDNEQLF.